The present T cell receptor beta chain was sequenced within a study of blood T cell repertoires in COVID-19. Study overall: Whether acute or convalescent, the COVID-19 samples came from the United States, Italy and Spain. Sources were T cells, B-cell-depleted T cells, or PBMCs; the material itself was cDNA or gDNA.

Seattle participants joined during active infection and were tracked over time. Libraries were prepared by immunoSEQ multiplex PCR; TCRdb keeps only in-frame clonotypes and omits some of them. The repertoire holds under 300,000 clones, about 88% seen once, with 1.4% to 1.5% in the top ten. Germline V CDR1 and CDR2: WSHSY, SAAADI. There are 14 residues in the CDR3. J gave up 6 bases and V 0 bases, and 2 bases lay outside the gene matches. The source is a human donor with COVID-19, enrolled during active disease. The donor label of this sample is uncertain. The rearrangement joins TRBV10-2 to TRBJ1-5; 7 nucleotides align to TRBD1. The sample consisted of peripheral blood. CDR3 residues: CASSESGQPQPQHF. The CDR3 region has the DNA TGCGCCAGCAGTGAGTCGGGACAGCCTCAGCCCCAGCATTTT.